This T cell receptor (beta chain) originates from a study of cytomegalovirus exposure and HLA in healthy donors. Whole-study context: Previous work identified roughly 120 million unique TCR beta sequences from 150 million to 200 million T cells.

The PCR ran on 60 Vbeta and 13 Jbeta primers. Study processing details: The authors later counted about 80 million unique TCR beta chains, some 9.9 million of them shared. TCRdb's copy holds only in-frame clones and misses some; the assay was immunoSEQ multiplex PCR. From that table come the V and J calls and clone size; the DNA was used to work out D and trimming. The table has around 190,000 clones, about 80% seen once; the top ten hold roughly 3%. Findings and limits, study-wide: In a later analysis, HLA-C alleles had the fewest associated TCRs, DRB1 alleles the most. HLA alleles were associated with roughly 17,000 TCR beta sequences in a later analysis at 0.05 false discovery rate.

The CDR3 sequence is 13 residues long. V lost 4 bases and J lost 3; bases outside the gene matches: 3. Germline values: CDR1 SQVTM, CDR2 ANQGSEA. Points on this clone: Antigen: not known.

Material for sequencing was PBMCs. The clonotype was recovered from a woman under 40 in good health and CMV-seronegative. The rearrangement joins TRBV29-1 to TRBJ2-5; 9 bases map to TRBD1. Written as DNA, the CDR3 is TGCAGCGTTGCCGGGACAGGGAAAGAGACCCAGTACTTC. Protein: CSVAGTGKETQYF.